A single sample is the source of the 26 T cell receptor beta chains below, sequenced in a study of tumor-infiltrating lymphocytes in primary liver carcinoma. The input was around 500 ng total RNA; TCR beta cDNA was made from it with a constant-region primer. Construction of TCR beta libraries relied on three successive nested multiplex PCR rounds employing slightly modified ARM-PCR. The study ran its first two PCR rounds for approximately 11 cycles each, using TRBV1-TRBV30 forward primers and a C-beta reverse primer. TCRdb recomputed calls from the multiplex PCR reads with MiXCR, one row per CDR3 protein. The data show 90,000 to 100,000 distinct CDR3 sequences, roughly 69% seen once. Extraction of RNA together with DNA used about 20-34 mg of unsorted bulk tissue. The sample consisted of liver tumor tissue from sampling region 5. Subset noted: tumor region T5, tumor centre. The receptors shown here come from a woman aged 60-70 years with primary liver carcinoma and hepatitis B virus infection.

With regard to this clonotype: This sequence may be a read error, since a much larger clone differs from it by one base. The chain has TRBV6-5 and TRBJ1-5; D gene uncertain. Germline lookup yields CDR1 MNHEY and CDR2 SVGAGI. This CDR3 contains 13 residues. The CDR3 DNA is TGTGCCAGCAGTTACTTTGCCGGGCAGCTCCAGCATTTT. This encodes CASSYFAGQLQHF.

With respect to this clonotype: This is likely a read error, given that the CDR3 carries no conserved phenylalanine or tryptophan at its end. The rearrangement uses TRBV5-1 and TRBJ1-5, with D maybe TRBD1 (5 bases). Trimming stripped 1 base from V and 4 bases from J, with 12 bases between. Germline-derived CDR1 and CDR2 are SGHRS and YFSETQ. The CDR3 is made up of 15 amino acids. The CDR3 here is CASSLLGAPNQPQHV. CDR3 sequence (DNA): TGCGCCAGCAGCTTGTTAGGGGCCCCGAATCAGCCCCAGCATGTT.

A remark on this clonotype: Being one base from a much bigger clone, this may be a read error. The rearrangement joins TRBV29-1 to TRBJ1-1, with D possibly TRBD1 on 6 matching bases. The CDR3 loop spans 13 amino acids. Deletions cut 4 bases from V and 4 bases from J, with 13 bases between. Germline assignment: CDR1 SQVTM and CDR2 ANQGSEA. The CDR3 DNA is TGCAGCGTTGGAGGACAGATGGGCACTGAAGCTTTCTTT. Its translation is CSVGGQMGTEAFF.

At least ten counts were recorded for this clonotype. CDR3 sequence: CASKRGRGSTGELFF. CDR3 coding DNA: TGTGCCAGCAAGAGGGGAAGGGGAAGCACCGGGGAGCTGTTTTTT. This chain joins TRBV13 and TRBJ2-2; possibly TRBD1 or TRBD2 for D (5 bases each). CDR3 length: 15 residues. V gave up 7 bases and J gave up 4 bases, with 16 bases separating them. Germline V gene lookup returns CDR1 PRHDT and CDR2 FYEKMQ (reference sequence).

The genes are TRBV5-4 and TRBJ2-1, with TRBD2 matching 10 bases. The CDR3 contains 15 residues. Losses at the gene ends were 7 bases for V and 8 bases for J; bases not matched to a gene: 12. Germline values: CDR1 SGHNT, CDR2 YYREEE (reference sequence). CDR3 loop: CASCSPSGSRDEQFF. CDR3 nucleotide sequence: TGTGCCAGCTGTTCGCCTAGCGGGAGTAGGGATGAGCAGTTCTTC.

This clonotype appeared many times. V is TRBV6-1 and J is TRBJ2-7, with D perhaps TRBD1 (5 bases). Per germline, CDR1 MNHNS and CDR2 SASEGT. The ends were cut back, 3 bases at V and 3 bases at J, with 9 bases in the middle. This CDR3 comprises 13 residues. The DNA of the CDR3 is TGTGCCAGCAGTGATAGGGGCAGCTACGAGCAGTACTTC. Protein: CASSDRGSYEQYF.

This clonotype was seen at least ten times. J is TRBJ2-1 and V is TRBV6-2 or TRBV6-3, with D perhaps TRBD2 (5 bases). Germline V gene lookup returns CDR1 MNHEY and CDR2 SVGEGT. The CDR3 totals 14 residues. V dropped 7 bases and J dropped 2 bases, with 12 bases sitting between them. The chain's CDR3 is CASTTRGTYNEQFF. The DNA for the CDR3 is TGTGCCAGCACGACAAGAGGGACCTACAATGAGCAGTTCTTC.

This clonotype was recorded a few times. The chain is built from TRBV2 and TRBJ2-2; TRBD2 aligns across 15 bases. V shed 6 bases and J 5 bases; nucleotides not matched to a gene: 1. Germline V lookup: CDR1 SNHLY, CDR2 FYNNEI. This CDR3 region has 15 residues. CDR3 sequence: CASRGLAGGTGELFF. The DNA of the CDR3 is TGTGCCAGCAGGGGACTAGCGGGAGGTACCGGGGAGCTGTTTTTT.

In regard to this clonotype: An end of the junction does not agree with germline; a read error may underlie this. The V call is TRBV11-2, the J call TRBJ1-2; D is possibly TRBD1 (6 bases). This CDR3 is built from 14 residues. Looked up from germline, CDR1 is SGHAT and CDR2 is FQNNGV. The CDR3: CASSLIRGFYGYAF. The CDR3 nucleotides are TGTGCCAGCAGCTTAATCAGGGGATTCTATGGCTACGCATTC.

A word on this clonotype: This may arise from a read error, as a much more abundant clone is one base away. V usage is TRBV28 and J usage is TRBJ2-7, with TRBD2 as a possible D gene (6 bases). CDR3 length: 15 residues. Germline V gives CDR1 MDHEN, CDR2 SYDVKM. CDR3 nucleotide sequence: TGTGTCAGCAGCCCGGCCGGGGGAGCGGTGATCGAGCAGTACTTC. This codes for CVSSPAGGAVIEQYF.

V gene TRBV29-1 combines with J gene TRBJ2-7; no clear D. The CDR3 sequence is 12 residues long. Germline CDR1 is SQVTM and CDR2 is ANQGSEA. V shed 6 bases and J shed 1 base, with 10 bases lying between them. The chain's CDR3 is CSVGFGSYEQYF. Written as DNA, the CDR3 is TGCAGCGTCGGATTTGGTTCCTACGAGCAGTACTTC.

The chain combines TRBV6-2 or TRBV6-3 with TRBJ1-1, with D unresolved. Germline V gene sequence: CDR1 MNHEY, CDR2 SVGEGT. V shed 7 bases and J shed 1 base, with 16 bases lying between them. This CDR3 has 15 residues. CDR3 bases: TGTGCCAGCACCGTTACCGGCATGCGGAACACTGAAGCTTTCTTT. It specifies CASTVTGMRNTEAFF.

With respect to this clonotype: At one end the junction does not follow the germline gene, possibly because of a read error. The chain recombines TRBV29-1 with TRBJ2-1; D is perhaps TRBD1 (6 bases). Germline CDR1 is SQVTM and CDR2 is ANQGSEA. The CDR3 has 12 amino acids. CDR3: CSVDRPYNEQFF. CDR3 nucleotides: TGCAGTGTTGACAGGCCGTACAATGAGCAGTTCTTC.

The chain links TRBV4-2 to TRBJ2-1; D perhaps matches TRBD2 (6 bases). Trimming removed 4 bases at V and 2 bases at J, with 15 bases between. The CDR3 sequence is 16 residues long. CDR1 and CDR2 (germline): LGHNA, YNFKEQ. In DNA, the CDR3 is TGTGCCAGCAGCCCAGCGGACGGAGGGACCTACAATGAGCAGTTCTTC. Translating it yields CASSPADGGTYNEQFF.

V is TRBV7-8 and J is TRBJ2-1, with TRBD2 identical over 11 bases. Germline loops: CDR1 SGHVS, CDR2 FQNEAQ. The trim removed 5 bases at V and 7 bases at J, leaving 10 bases unmatched. This CDR3 has 16 residues. CDR3: CASSIVGTSGSNEQFF. The CDR3 DNA sequence: TGTGCCAGCAGCATAGTTGGAACTAGCGGGAGTAATGAGCAGTTCTTC.

Note on this clonotype: One end of the junction fails to match germline, which may point to a read error. J is TRBJ1-2 and V is TRBV12-3 or TRBV12-4; 8 bases are shared with TRBD1. The CDR3 extends over 14 amino acids. The DNA of the CDR3 is TGTGCAAGCAGTCCTCTCCGGACAGGGCTCGGCTACACCTTC. Its protein product is CASSPLRTGLGYTF.

The J gene is TRBJ2-7, the V gene TRBV11-2; the match to TRBD1 covers 9 bases. Germline V CDR1 and CDR2: SGHAT, FQNNGV. The CDR3 extends over 13 amino acids. Germline trimming cut 5 bases from V and 6 bases from J; bases unmatched to any gene: 5. The CDR3 coding sequence is TGTGCCAGCAGCACAGGGGGCTCCCTCGAGCAGTACTTC. Encoded protein: CASSTGGSLEQYF.

This clonotype was counted a single time. A much bigger clone sits one base away, suggesting this may be a read error. The chain joins TRBV5-4 to TRBJ2-3; D is unclear. Germline-derived CDR1 and CDR2 are SGHNT and YYREEE (reference sequence). The CDR3 contains 13 residues. CDR3 in amino acids: CACSFQDTDTQYF. Written as DNA, the CDR3 is TGTGCCTGCAGCTTTCAGGACACAGATACGCAGTATTTT.

This rearrangement joins TRBV6-5 to TRBJ2-3, with 9 positions matching TRBD2. V shed 6 bases, J shed 5 bases, and the junction held 9 bases outside the gene matches. CDR1 and CDR2 from the germline V gene are MNHEY and SVGAGI. CDR3 length: 15 residues. CDR3 coding DNA: TGTGCCAGCAGGTTGAGCGGGAGGACTAAAGATACGCAGTATTTT. This codes for CASRLSGRTKDTQYF.

As to this clonotype: A single base separates this from a much larger clone, so it may be a read error. J is TRBJ2-5 and V is TRBV7-8; possibly TRBD1 for D (5 bases). Germline assignment: CDR1 SGHVS and CDR2 FQNEAQ. CDR3 size: 15 residues. The DNA for the CDR3 is TGTGCCAGCAGCGACCAAGGGGCCGGACAAGAGACCCAGCACTTC. Its translation: CASSDQGAGQETQHF.

Details on this clonotype: The junction does not match germline at one end; this may be a read error. The chain is built from TRBV4-2 and TRBJ2-2; a weak D match, TRBD2 (6 bases). The CDR3 has 15 residues. Germline V lookup: CDR1 LGHNA, CDR2 YNFKEQ. Here the CDR3 reads CASSQVLAATGELFF. As DNA, the CDR3 is TGCGCCAGCAGCCAAGTATTAGCGGCCACCGGGGAGCTGTTTTTT.

This clonotype was counted ten times or more. The V gene is TRBV6-5, the J gene TRBJ1-6; possibly TRBD1 for D (5 bases). V was clipped by 6 bases and J by 10 bases, with 10 bases between them. In germline, CDR1 is MNHEY, CDR2 SVGAGI. The CDR3 covers 12 residues. For the CDR3, the DNA is TGTGCCAGCAGACGGGACTCATCACCCCTCCACTTT. This codes for CASRRDSSPLHF.

This chain connects TRBV29-1 to TRBJ2-1; 7 positions agree with TRBD2. The J call may be faulty, since TRBJ2-7 better matches the DNA end. The CDR3 totals 13 residues. Germline values: CDR1 SQVTM, CDR2 ANQGSEA. CDR3 protein: CSVKRDHYNEQYF. CDR3 bases: TGCAGCGTTAAGCGGGATCACTACAATGAGCAGTACTTC.

The V gene is TRBV28, the J gene TRBJ1-1, with D unclear. Germline V gene data show CDR1 as MDHEN and CDR2 as SYDVKM. The CDR3 is made up of 13 amino acids. Deletions cut 8 bases from V and 1 base from J, with 11 bases between. CDR3 sequence reads: CASCIRANTEAFF. CDR3 in DNA: TGTGCCAGCTGTATTAGGGCGAACACTGAAGCTTTCTTT.

About this clonotype: This may be a read error, as it is one base from a much larger clone. V usage is TRBV5-1 and J usage is TRBJ2-5; 7 bases agree with TRBD1. This CDR3 is built from 11 residues. CDR1 and CDR2 from the germline V gene are SGHRS and YFSETQ. The V and J ends lost 5 bases and 9 bases, in that order; junction bases with no gene match: 4. The CDR3 DNA reads as TGCGCCAGCAGATCCCAGGGGGCCCAGTACTTC. Encoded protein: CASRSQGAQYF.

Of note for this clonotype: Given a much more abundant clone one base away, this may be a read error. V usage is TRBV28 and J usage is TRBJ1-1; D is undetermined. The CDR3 covers 13 residues. In germline, CDR1 is MDHEN, CDR2 SYDVKM. Between the trimmed V and J ends, which lost 5 bases and 11 bases, there was a span of 18 bases. Here the CDR3 reads CASSLIRRWKAFF. The CDR3 DNA reads as TGTGCCAGCAGTCTTATACGGAGGTGGAAGGCTTTCTTT. Full variable domain (remainder filled in from reference TRBV28 and TRBJ1-1): DVKVTQSSRYLVKRTGEKVFLECVQDMDHENMFWYRQDPGLGLRLIYFSYDVKMKEKGDIPEGYSVSREKKERFSLILESASTNQTSMYLCASSLIRRWKAFFGQGTRLTVV.